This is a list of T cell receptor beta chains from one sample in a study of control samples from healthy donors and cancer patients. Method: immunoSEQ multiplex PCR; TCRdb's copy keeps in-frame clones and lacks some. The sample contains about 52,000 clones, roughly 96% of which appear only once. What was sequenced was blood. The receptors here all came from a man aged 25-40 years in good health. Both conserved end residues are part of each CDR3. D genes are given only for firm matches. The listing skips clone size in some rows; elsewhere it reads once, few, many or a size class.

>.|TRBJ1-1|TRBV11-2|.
TGTGCCAGCAGTCGTGATGGCAGTAGAAACACTGAAGCTTTCTTT
CASSRDGSRNTEAFF
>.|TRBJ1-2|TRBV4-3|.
TGCGCCAGCAGCCAAGGCGGGGATGGGGGAGGCGGCTACACCTTC
CASSQGGDGGGGYTF
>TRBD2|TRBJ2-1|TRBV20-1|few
TGCAGTGCTAGTAGGCCTAGCGGATACAATGAGCAGTTCTTC
CSASRPSGYNEQFF
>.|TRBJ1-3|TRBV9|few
TGTGCCAGCAGCGTAGGTTCTGGAAACACCATATATTTT
CASSVGSGNTIYF
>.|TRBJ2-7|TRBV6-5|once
TGTGCCAGCGACAGGTTCAACGAGCAGTACTTC
CASDRFNEQYF
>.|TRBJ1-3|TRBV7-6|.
TGTGCCAGCAGCTTAGCCGTGAGGGCTGCTGGAAACACCATATATTTT
CASSLAVRAAGNTIYF
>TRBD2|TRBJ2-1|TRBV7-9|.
TGTGCCAGCAGCTTAACACTAGCGTTCAACAATGAGCAGTTCTTC
CASSLTLAFNNEQFF
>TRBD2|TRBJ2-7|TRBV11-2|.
TGTGCCAGCAGCCCAGCCATCCTCGGAGCGGGAGACTACGAGCAGTACTTC
CASSPAILGAGDYEQYF
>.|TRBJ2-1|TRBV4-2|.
TGTGCCAGCAGCGTAGGGGGGGAGAGGAATGAGCAGTTCTTC
CASSVGGERNEQFF
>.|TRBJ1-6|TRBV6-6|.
TGTGCCAGCAGCCCGCACGACAGGATCTATAATTCACCCCTCCACTTT
CASSPHDRIYNSPLHF
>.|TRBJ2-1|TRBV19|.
TGTGCCAGTAGTAGCCGGGAGCGGATCAATGAGCAGTTCTTC
CASSSRERINEQFF
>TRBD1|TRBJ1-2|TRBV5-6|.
TGTGCCAGCAGCCGTAACGAGGGGGCTGGCGGCTACACCTTC
CASSRNEGAGGYTF
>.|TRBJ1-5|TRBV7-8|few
TGTGCCAGCAGTTCGACAGCCGGCAATCAGCCCCAGCATTTT
CASSSTAGNQPQHF
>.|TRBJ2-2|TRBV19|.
TGTGCCAGTAACAGGGTGGACACCGGGGAGCTGTTTTTT
CASNRVDTGELFF
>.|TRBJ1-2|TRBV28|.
TGTGCCAGCAGTTTGAGGTTTCGATCCACGGGGGGCTACACCTTC
CASSLRFRSTGGYTF
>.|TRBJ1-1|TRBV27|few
TGTGCCAGCACCCCCCGGCGTATGAACACTGAAGCTTTCTTT
CASTPRRMNTEAFF